One and the same sample provided the 17 T cell receptor beta chains below, sequenced in a study of blood T cell repertoires in COVID-19. The repertoire was sequenced with immunoSEQ multiplex PCR; TCRdb's copy has only in-frame clones and lacks some. The sample carries roughly 230,000 clones, approximately 85% recorded once. Sample: peripheral blood. The receptor set was obtained from a man aged 50 or older with acute or convalescent COVID-19.

This clone is a singleton in its sample. The chain is built from TRBV5-1 and TRBJ1-2; 10 bases agree with TRBD1. Germline CDR1 SGHRS, CDR2 YFSETQ. V shed 4 bases, J shed 4 bases, and the junction held 7 bases outside the gene matches. This CDR3 spans 15 amino acids. CDR3 residues: CASSPGQGGGYGYTF. CDR3 sequence (DNA): TGCGCCAGCAGCCCCGGACAGGGGGGCGGCTATGGCTACACCTTC.

The CDR3 nucleotides read TGCGCCAGCAGTGAGTCTACCAGGGGCTACGAGCAGTACTTC. This sequence encodes CASSESTRGYEQYF. The chain joins TRBV10-1 to TRBJ2-7; D possibly corresponds to TRBD1 (6 bases). CDR1 and CDR2 from the germline V gene are WNHNN and SYGVQD (reference sequence). The V end was cut by 0 bases, the J end by 3 bases, with 9 bases between. This CDR3 region has 14 residues.

The genes are TRBV5-1 and TRBJ1-6; TRBD1 agrees at 11 bases. The CDR3 spans 18 residues. Germline V CDR1 and CDR2: SGHRS, YFSETQ. Trimming at V came to 4 bases and at J to 7 bases, leaving 13 bases not matched to a gene. CDR3 protein: CASSLSGTGGTKNSPLHF. The CDR3 region has the DNA TGCGCCAGCAGCCTATCCGGGACAGGGGGTACGAAGAATTCACCCCTCCACTTT.

Details on this clone: This CDR3 is also generated by other DNA sequences in the sample. This chain connects TRBV29-1 to TRBJ1-1; D is unresolved. The V and J ends lost 5 bases and 0 bases respectively, with 16 bases between them. The CDR3 is 15 amino acids. Germline CDR1 SQVTM, CDR2 ANQGSEA. The chain's CDR3 is CSVLPRGGLNTEAFF. CDR3 sequence (DNA): TGCAGCGTTCTCCCTCGTGGAGGTTTGAACACTGAAGCTTTCTTT.

The genes are TRBV28 and TRBJ2-7; D perhaps matches TRBD1 (5 bases). CDR3 length: 14 amino acids. Germline values: CDR1 MDHEN, CDR2 SYDVKM. The ends were cut back, 4 bases at V and 3 bases at J, with 13 bases in the middle. CDR3: CASSSSGRVYEQYF. CDR3 coding DNA: TGTGCCAGCAGTTCCTCAGGCAGGGTCTACGAGCAGTACTTC.

V is TRBV18 and J is TRBJ2-7; D is perhaps TRBD1 (6 bases). The V end was cut by 4 bases, the J end by 3 bases, with 10 bases between. Germline V gene sequence: CDR1 KGHSH, CDR2 LQKENI. The CDR3 is 13 amino acids. CDR3 region: CASSRDRSYEQYF. The CDR3 DNA follows: TGTGCCAGCTCACGAGACAGGAGCTACGAGCAGTACTTC.

This chain uses TRBV6-5 with TRBJ1-5; D remains ambiguous. The V end was cut by 4 bases, the J end by 7 bases, with 5 bases between. This CDR3 is 11 amino acids long. CDR1 and CDR2 (germline): MNHEY, SVGAGI. The CDR3, as DNA: TGTGCCAGCAGTTTTGGCCAGCCCCAGCATTTT. Protein: CASSFGQPQHF.

The chain recombines TRBV15 with TRBJ2-1; unclear D gene. Germline V gene lookup returns CDR1 LNHNV and CDR2 YYDKDF (reference sequence). There are 15 residues in the CDR3. With 0 bases removed from V and 4 bases from J, the gap between germline ends came to 10 bases. In DNA, the CDR3 is TGTGCCACCAGCAGAGACCGAGGCCCTTACAATGAGCAGTTCTTC. Protein product: CATSRDRGPYNEQFF.

This clone was counted between two and nine times. V is TRBV9 and J is TRBJ1-6; 9 nucleotides match TRBD1. Germline V CDR1 and CDR2: SGDLS, YYNGEE. The junction had 5 bases not matched to a gene; V was cut back by 2 bases and J by 5 bases. This CDR3 has 16 amino acids. The CDR3 DNA sequence: TGTGCCAGCAGCGTGTTGGACAGGGGAGATAATTCACCCCTCCACTTT. This translates into CASSVLDRGDNSPLHF.

The chain carries TRBV5-5 and TRBJ2-1; D unresolved. CDR1 and CDR2 from the germline V gene are SGHKS and YYEKEE (reference sequence). V lost 0 bases and J 0 bases, leaving 7 bases between the germline ends. CDR3 size: 15 residues. CDR3 nucleotide sequence: TGTGCCAGCAGCTTGGATTATAGCTCCTACAATGAGCAGTTCTTC. Amino acid sequence: CASSLDYSSYNEQFF.

Comments on this clone: Its ends do not fully match the called genes, so a read error is possible. The gene calls are TRBV7-7 and TRBJ2-5; 12 bases align to TRBD2. Germline V CDR1 and CDR2: SSHAT, FNYEAQ (reference sequence). The CDR3 totals 15 residues. In DNA form, the CDR3 reads TGTGCTAGCAGCAAGGGACTAGCGGGCCAAGAGACCCAGTACTTC. It translates to CASSKGLAGQETQYF. The full variable domain, its missing parts supplied by reference TRBV7-7 and TRBJ2-5, is GAGVSQSPRYKVTKRGQDVTLRCDPISSHATLYWYQQALGQGPEFLTYFNYEAQPDKSGLPSDRFSAERPEGSISTLTIQRTEQRDSAMYRCASSKGLAGQETQYFGPGTRLLVL.

V gene TRBV5-1 combines with J gene TRBJ2-3; weak D call: TRBD2 (6 bases). CDR1 and CDR2 from the germline V gene are SGHRS and YFSETQ. V shed 0 bases and J shed 2 bases, with 7 bases lying between them. The CDR3 loop spans 14 amino acids. The CDR3 bases are TGCGCCAGCAGCTTGGGACTAGTCACAGATACGCAGTATTTT. Encoded protein: CASSLGLVTDTQYF.

This chain uses TRBV6-5 with TRBJ1-2; TRBD1 matches 10 bases. Germline values: CDR1 MNHEY, CDR2 SVGAGI. CDR3 length equals 15 residues. The ends lost 0 bases at V and 8 bases at J; junction bases unmatched: 6. As DNA, the CDR3 is TGTGCCAGCAGTTACTCGTGGGACAGGGGCCAAGGCTACACCTTC. Amino acid sequence: CASSYSWDRGQGYTF.

The V call is TRBV19, the J call TRBJ1-5; 9 bases align to TRBD1. The germline V gene encodes CDR1 LNHDA and CDR2 SQIVND (reference sequence). J gave up 1 base and V 4 bases, and 2 bases lay outside the gene matches. The CDR3 extends over 15 amino acids. The CDR3 sequence: CASSTGQGSNQPQHF. The CDR3 coding sequence is TGTGCCAGTAGTACTGGACAGGGGAGCAATCAGCCCCAGCATTTT.

The chain recombines TRBV30 with TRBJ2-7; 9 positions agree with TRBD1. Germline lookup yields CDR1 GTSNPN and CDR2 SVGIG (reference sequence). V shed 5 bases, J shed 1 base, and the junction held 6 bases outside the gene matches. The length of the CDR3 is 14 residues. The DNA for the CDR3 is TGTGCCTGGGGTACAGGGGGCGGTTCCTACGAGCAGTACTTC. Protein sequence: CAWGTGGGSYEQYF.

This clone was observed a few times. V is TRBV3-1 (or the pseudogene TRBV3-2) and J is TRBJ2-7, with 9 bases fitting TRBD2. CDR3 length: 15 residues. V shed 1 base, J shed 3 bases, and the junction held 4 bases outside the gene matches. CDR1 and CDR2 (germline): LGHDT, YNNKEL (reference sequence). The DNA of the CDR3 is TGTGCCAGCAGCCAAGTCCTAGCGGGACTCTACGAGCAGTACTTC. This gives the protein CASSQVLAGLYEQYF.

The gene calls are TRBV12-5 and TRBJ2-5; TRBD1 agrees at 7 bases. V shed 3 bases, J shed 4 bases, and the junction held 11 bases outside the gene matches. The germline V gene encodes CDR1 LGHNT and CDR2 FRNRAP. The CDR3 sequence is 16 residues long. The CDR3 sequence: CASGLGQKGAGETQYF. CDR3 coding DNA: TGTGCTAGTGGTTTAGGACAGAAGGGGGCTGGAGAGACCCAGTACTTC.